This T cell receptor beta chain was documented in a study of blood T cell repertoires in COVID-19. About the research overall: Researchers got acute and convalescent COVID-19 samples from the United States, Italy and Spain. Sources were T cells, B-cell-depleted T cells, or PBMCs; the material itself was cDNA or gDNA.

Germline V lookup: CDR1 LNHDA, CDR2 SQIVND (reference sequence). The CDR3 has 16 amino acids. V was shortened by 7 bases and J by 2 bases, with 18 bases between the two germline ends. Source study methods: Nucleated cell counts were estimated from reference gene primer amplification. Using immunoSEQ multiplex PCR, the repertoire was profiled, and TCRdb retains in-frame clones only, with some absent. V and J calls and clone size are copied from that table; D and trimming were computed from the DNA. The sample lists some 89,000 clones, roughly nine tenths occurring once. Specimen: peripheral blood. The receptor was isolated from a man aged 60 to 75 with acute or convalescent COVID-19. The V call is TRBV19, the J call TRBJ1-3; a possible D gene is TRBD1 (6 bases). The CDR3 coding sequence is TGTGCCAGTAAGGTGGACAGCCGGGAAACTGGAAACACCATATATTTT. It codes for CASKVDSRETGNTIYF.